This is a list of T cell receptor beta chains from one sample in a study of T cells in Graves' hyperthyroidism and ophthalmopathy. TCRdb independently ran MiXCR on the multiplex PCR reads; one entry per CDR3 protein. The sample has about 290,000 distinct CDR3 sequences, about 15% seen once. The source material was blood. These receptors were collected from a woman aged 50 to 65 with Graves' hyperthyroidism that later progressed to Graves' ophthalmopathy. Both conserved end residues are part of each CDR3. A D gene is named only where the DNA matches it firmly. Clone sizes are given selectively: once, few, many, or a class where the clone is expanded.

TRBV3-1,TRBJ1-2,NA,many,CASSQVLGSGFSDYGYTF,TGTGCCAGCAGCCAAGTACTGGGATCAGGGTTCTCTGACTATGGCTACACCTTC
TRBV5-1,TRBJ2-3,TRBD1,many,CASSSTGISTDTQYF,TGCGCCAGCAGCTCGACAGGGATCAGCACAGATACGCAGTATTTT
TRBV28,TRBJ1-1,TRBD1,many,CASSRTGNLNTEAFF,TGTGCCAGCAGCCGGACAGGGAACTTGAACACTGAAGCTTTCTTT
TRBV24-1,TRBJ2-1,NA,few,CATSDIIGSNEQFF,TGTGCCACCAGTGATATAATTGGGTCTAATGAGCAGTTCTTC
TRBV12-3/TRBV12-4,TRBJ1-4,NA,many,CASSGARVPEKLFF,TGTGCCAGCAGTGGGGCGAGGGTTCCGGAAAAACTGTTTTTT
TRBV6-1,TRBJ2-7,NA,many,CASSVSGRGRYEQYF,TGTGCCAGCAGTGTATCGGGAAGGGGTCGCTACGAGCAGTACTTC
TRBV20-1,TRBJ1-5,TRBD1,many,CSAREMGQGALWPQHF,TGCAGTGCTAGAGAGATGGGACAGGGGGCCTTATGGCCCCAGCATTTT
TRBV9,TRBJ2-2,NA,few,CASSVATTAGRSTGELFF,TGTGCCAGCAGCGTAGCTACTACGGCGGGGCGGTCCACCGGGGAGCTGTTTTTT
TRBV28,TRBJ2-7,NA,many,CASTPTGAPYEQYF,TGTGCCAGCACCCCGACTGGGGCTCCCTACGAGCAGTACTTC
TRBV10-3,TRBJ1-3,NA,NA,CAISGAGLKMENTIYF,TGTGCCATCAGTGGGGCAGGGCTGAAGATGGAAAACACCATATATTTT
TRBV3-1,TRBJ2-1,NA,many,CASSETGTPDNEQFF,TGTGCCAGCAGCGAGACCGGGACACCGGACAATGAGCAGTTCTTC
TRBV7-9,TRBJ2-7,NA,NA,CASSLAKGRGYEQYF,TGTGCCAGCAGCTTAGCGAAAGGCAGGGGTTACGAGCAGTACTTC
TRBV27,TRBJ2-1,TRBD1,many,CASSARTGHNEQFF,TGTGCCAGCAGTGCCCGGACAGGCCACAATGAGCAGTTCTTC
TRBV20-1,TRBJ2-1,NA,many,CSARGADIYNEQFF,TGCAGTGCTAGAGGGGCGGACATCTACAATGAGCAGTTCTTC
TRBV20-1,TRBJ2-5,TRBD2,many,CSARVVAGQQETQYF,TGCAGTGCTAGGGTGGTAGCGGGGCAACAAGAGACCCAGTACTTC
TRBV20-1,TRBJ2-2,TRBD1,once,CSSLAGQGANGELFF,TGCAGCTCGTTAGCGGGACAGGGGGCGAACGGGGAGCTGTTTTTT
TRBV20-1,TRBJ2-2,NA,many,CSARENGLTTGELFF,TGCAGTGCTAGAGAGAATGGACTGACCACCGGGGAGCTGTTTTTT
TRBV7-9,TRBJ2-1,NA,many,CASSPPRAAEQFF,TGTGCCAGCAGCCCCCCCAGGGCGGCTGAGCAGTTCTTC
TRBV3-1,TRBJ2-5,TRBD2,NA,CASSQVGGLAGPGTQYF,TGTGCCAGCAGCCAAGTAGGGGGACTAGCGGGACCGGGGACCCAGTACTTC
TRBV7-3,TRBJ2-7,TRBD1,many,CASSSKTGEQYF,TGTGCCAGCAGCTCAAAGACAGGGGAGCAGTACTTC
TRBV5-4,TRBJ2-3,NA,few,CASSLQGDTDTQYF,TGTGCCAGCAGCCTTCAGGGAGACACAGATACGCAGTATTTT
TRBV7-9,TRBJ1-4,NA,few,CASRARSLDEKLFF,TGTGCCAGCAGGGCTAGATCGCTGGATGAAAAACTGTTTTTT
TRBV20-1,TRBJ2-3,NA,many,CSGRAVGPDTQYF,TGCAGTGGGAGAGCGGTGGGGCCAGATACGCAGTATTTT
TRBV28,TRBJ2-3,NA,many,CASKKGVTQYF,TGTGCCAGCAAAAAAGGGGTTACGCAGTATTTT
TRBV28,TRBJ2-1,NA,many,CASTSPGYTRGLYNEQFF,TGTGCCAGCACCTCCCCAGGGTATACAAGGGGGTTATACAATGAGCAGTTCTTC
TRBV20-1,TRBJ2-7,TRBD2,NA,CSATRPSGRAREQYF,TGCAGTGCTACTCGGCCTAGCGGGAGGGCCAGGGAGCAGTACTTC
TRBV2,TRBJ2-5,NA,many,CASSTDISGETQYF,TGTGCCAGCAGTACGGACATCTCCGGAGAGACCCAGTACTTC
TRBV6-1,TRBJ2-7,NA,many,CASIYLKPYEQYF,TGTGCCAGCATTTACCTGAAGCCCTACGAGCAGTACTTC
TRBV7-6,TRBJ2-3,TRBD2,many,CASSLGGGADTQYF,TGTGCCAGCAGCTTAGGGGGGGGTGCCGATACGCAGTATTTT
TRBV29-1,TRBJ2-7,TRBD1,many,CSARTGATYEQYF,TGCAGCGCTCGGACAGGGGCTACCTACGAGCAGTACTTC
TRBV10-3,TRBJ2-6,TRBD1,few,CAISGGTGETGANVLTF,TGTGCCATCAGTGGCGGGACAGGGGAAACTGGGGCCAACGTCCTGACTTTC
TRBV2,TRBJ2-7,TRBD1,many,CASTEVGGTGSGEQYF,TGTGCCAGCACCGAAGTGGGGGGGACAGGGTCGGGAGAGCAGTACTTC
TRBV28,TRBJ2-3,NA,many,CASTARTDTQYF,TGTGCCAGCACGGCCCGAACGGATACGCAGTATTTT
TRBV20-1,TRBJ2-7,NA,many,CSVLTDKSYEQYF,TGCAGTGTTCTGACGGACAAATCCTACGAGCAGTACTTC
TRBV30,TRBJ1-5,NA,many,CAWSGTHNQPQHF,TGTGCCTGGAGTGGGACCCACAATCAGCCCCAGCATTTT
TRBV6-1,TRBJ1-6,TRBD1,NA,CARGQGSSPLHF,TGTGCCAGGGGACAGGGTAGCTCACCCCTCCACTTT
TRBV28,TRBJ2-5,NA,many,CASSPYPFDRQTQYF,TGTGCCAGCAGTCCCTATCCGTTTGACAGGCAGACCCAGTACTTC
TRBV7-6,TRBJ2-5,NA,many,CASKEGTAWETQYF,TGTGCCAGCAAGGAGGGAACGGCATGGGAGACCCAGTACTTC
TRBV7-9,TRBJ2-7,TRBD2,many,CASAGGNAYEQYF,TGTGCCAGCGCGGGGGGAAATGCCTACGAGCAGTACTTC
TRBV18,TRBJ2-5,NA,few,CASSPGAETQYF,TGTGCCAGCTCCCCAGGGGCGGAGACCCAGTACTTC
TRBV5-5,TRBJ2-1,TRBD2,many,CASTWTSGSNEQFF,TGTGCCAGCACTTGGACTAGCGGGAGTAATGAGCAGTTCTTC
TRBV12-3/TRBV12-4,TRBJ2-3,NA,many,CASSPPHDTQYF,TGTGCCAGCAGCCCACCGCACGATACGCAGTATTTT
TRBV28,TRBJ2-3,TRBD2,many,CASSSLAGSSTDTQYF,TGTGCCAGCAGTTCCCTAGCGGGGTCTAGCACAGATACGCAGTATTTT
TRBV14,TRBJ2-7,NA,many,CASSQDWWDGDGSYEQYF,TGTGCCAGCAGCCAAGATTGGTGGGACGGGGACGGGTCCTACGAGCAGTACTTC
TRBV7-2,TRBJ2-7,TRBD2,NA,CASSLVISGRNEQYF,TGTGCCAGCAGCTTAGTGATTAGCGGGAGGAACGAGCAGTACTTC
TRBV12-3/TRBV12-4,TRBJ2-1,NA,many,CASSAGPEQFF,TGTGCCAGCAGTGCCGGGCCCGAGCAGTTCTTC
TRBV7-3,TRBJ1-5,NA,many,CASSSTSNQPQHF,TGTGCCAGCAGCTCGACGTCAAATCAGCCCCAGCATTTT
TRBV7-7,TRBJ2-3,TRBD2,NA,CASGSGTSGTDTQYF,TGTGCTAGCGGGTCCGGGACTAGCGGCACAGATACGCAGTATTTT
TRBV7-9,TRBJ1-2,TRBD1,many,CASSSRQGGGYTF,TGTGCCAGCAGCTCCCGACAGGGGGGCGGCTACACCTTC
TRBV7-9,TRBJ1-5,NA,many,CASSLNLVEQPQHF,TGTGCCAGCAGCTTAAATCTGGTCGAGCAGCCCCAGCATTTT
TRBV28,TRBJ2-7,NA,many,CASRAVYYEQYF,TGTGCCAGCAGGGCGGTATACTACGAGCAGTACTTC
TRBV5-1,TRBJ2-3,TRBD2,NA,CASTGTSGDWDTQYF,TGCGCCAGCACCGGGACTAGCGGGGATTGGGATACGCAGTATTTT
TRBV20-1,TRBJ1-2,NA,NA,CSAPTWRSGYTF,TGCAGTGCCCCGACCTGGAGGAGTGGCTACACCTTC
TRBV20-1,TRBJ2-2,NA,few,CSASSLAGNTGELFF,TGCAGTGCTAGTTCCCTAGCAGGGAACACCGGGGAGCTGTTTTTT